The 10 T cell receptor beta chains in this list originate from one sample, sequenced in a study of naive and memory T cell subsets. Treatment reported: skin biopsy from PPD injection site in Mantoux-positive individual. An oligonucleotide containing a UMI was ligated to the 3' end of TCR cDNA. Amplification of ligated cDNA took four PCR rounds with SP2 and nested alpha and beta constant primers. TCRdb reprocessed the UMI-ligation and nested PCR reads with MiXCR, giving one entry per CDR3 protein. The sample includes some 14,000 distinct CDR3 sequences, more than 4.5% of them seen just once. The sample here was skin, taken from a tuberculin skin test site. These receptor sequences come from an adult in good health.

This clonotype has at least ten counts. The chain uses TRBV29-1 and TRBJ1-1; 7 bases are a match to TRBD1. The CDR3 spans 11 residues. Germline V gene sequence: CDR1 SQVTM, CDR2 ANQGSEA. The J segment lost 8 bases and the V segment lost 7 bases, leaving 7 bases of the junction unmatched. The CDR3 DNA follows: TGCAGCGCCTATGACAGGGCAGAAGCTTTCTTT. Protein sequence: CSAYDRAEAFF.

This clonotype was picked up many times. V usage is TRBV20-1 and J usage is TRBJ2-6; D is perhaps TRBD2 (6 bases). Per germline, CDR1 DFQATT and CDR2 SNEGSKA (reference sequence). Trimming cost V 5 bases and J 2 bases, with 13 bases left between them. This CDR3 comprises 15 residues. The CDR3 DNA follows: TGCAGTGCTGAGGGAGGCCGCCCTGGGGCCAACGTCCTGACTTTC. Translated, it gives CSAEGGRPGANVLTF.

This clonotype was counted between two and nine times. CDR3 amino acids: CASTKDRFDEQFF. The CDR3 nucleotides are TGTGCCAGCACGAAGGACCGTTTCGATGAGCAGTTCTTC. The V and J genes are TRBV2 and TRBJ2-1; D is undetermined. With 7 bases removed from V and 8 bases from J, the gap between germline ends came to 15 bases. There are 13 residues in the CDR3. Germline V gene lookup returns CDR1 SNHLY and CDR2 FYNNEI.

This clonotype is medium-sized (0.01 to 0.1%) within its sample. The chain combines TRBV20-1 with TRBJ1-2, with 7 bases aligning to TRBD1. The V segment lost 7 bases and the J segment 4 bases; nucleotides outside the gene matches: 9. CDR1 and CDR2 from the germline V gene are DFQATT and SNEGSKA (reference sequence). The CDR3 length is 13 residues. The CDR3 is CSGYRDSGYGYTF. The DNA of the CDR3 is TGCAGTGGGTACCGGGACAGTGGCTATGGCTACACCTTC.

This clonotype was detected only a few times. This may stem from a read error, because a much larger clone lies one nucleotide away. The CDR3 loop reads CASTGQWNTEAFF. The CDR3 region has the DNA TGTGCCAGCACAGGACAGTGGAACACTGAAGCTTTCTTT. This chain links TRBV2 with TRBJ1-1, with a weak D call TRBD1 (6 bases). The CDR3 spans 13 residues. Germline V gene lookup returns CDR1 SNHLY and CDR2 FYNNEI. Deletions cut 7 bases from V and 1 base from J, with 10 bases between.

This clonotype is labeled as medium-sized (0.01 to 0.1%). The chain carries TRBV4-2 and TRBJ2-3, with D maybe TRBD1 (5 bases). Trimming pared 4 bases from V and 3 bases from J, leaving 14 bases between. Looked up from germline, CDR1 is LGHNA and CDR2 is YNFKEQ. This CDR3 comprises 15 residues. This CDR3 is CASSPRGTGTDTQYF. The DNA of the CDR3 is TGTGCCAGCAGCCCGAGAGGAACAGGAACAGATACGCAGTATTTT.

This clonotype is deemed medium-sized. The chain recombines TRBV20-1 with TRBJ2-1, with 12 bases fitting TRBD2. Germline V gene sequence: CDR1 DFQATT, CDR2 SNEGSKA (reference sequence). There are 16 residues in the CDR3. V trimming: 0 bases; J trimming: 6 bases; junction bases outside the gene matches: 6. CDR3 DNA sequence: TGCAGTGCTAGAGATTGGACTAGCGGGGAGTTCAATGAGCAGTTCTTC. Its translation: CSARDWTSGEFNEQFF.

As to this clonotype: One base away lies a much larger clone, so this may be a sequencing read error. The V and J genes are TRBV20-1 and TRBJ1-4, with TRBD1 matching 8 bases. The CDR3 length is 13 residues. Germline V gene lookup returns CDR1 DFQATT and CDR2 SNEGSKA (reference sequence). The CDR3 here is CSARPQGAGKPFF. CDR3 nucleotides: TGCAGTGCTAGACCTCAGGGGGCCGGAAAACCGTTTTTT.

By share of the sample, this clonotype is medium-sized. The CDR3 region has the DNA TGCAGTGCTAGAGATCCGGGACAGGGTGGCACTGAAGCTTTCTTT. It is translated as CSARDPGQGGTEAFF. The V call is TRBV20-1, the J call TRBJ1-1; 9 nucleotides agree with TRBD1. CDR3 length: 15 amino acids. The V and J ends lost 0 bases and 4 bases, in that order; junction bases with no gene match: 6. Germline V gene sequence: CDR1 DFQATT, CDR2 SNEGSKA (reference sequence).

This clonotype has ten or more counts. The CDR3 DNA follows: TGTGCCAGCAGCTTAAATGGCCAGGGGGCCTATCAGCCCCAGCATTTT. Translated, it gives CASSLNGQGAYQPQHF. The V gene is TRBV7-8, the J gene TRBJ1-5; the match to TRBD1 covers 8 bases. V lost 2 bases, J lost 5 bases, and 8 bases stayed unmatched. CDR1 is SGHVS and CDR2 is FQNEAQ in the germline V gene. The CDR3 spans 16 residues.